The source of this TCR beta chain is a study of T cell responses to AZD1222 COVID-19 vaccine. The study, taken as a whole, reports: The donor cohort was predominantly white British with a female majority, and clonal diversity may have been underestimated.

Regarding this clone: The target antigen is unknown.

V lost 4 bases, J lost 0 bases, and 12 bases lay in between. This CDR3 is built from 16 residues. Germline CDR1 SGHAT, CDR2 FQNNGV. Assay: immunoSEQ multiplex PCR; the TCRdb copy retains only in-frame clones and omits some. The sample lists fewer than 90,000 clones, around 91% seen once, with around 6% in the top ten. The TCR comes from an adult who received the AZD1222 COVID-19 vaccine. Sample: peripheral blood, taken 28 days after the second AZD1222 dose. The chain combines TRBV11-2 with TRBJ2-2; tentatively, D is TRBD1 (7 bases). The CDR3 region has the DNA TGTGCCAGCAGCTCACGCGGGACAGCGAACACCGGGGAGCTGTTTTTT. It yields the protein CASSSRGTANTGELFF.